This TCR beta chain was sequenced in a study of T-cell reconstitution after alpha-beta-depleted transplantation in children. Unique molecular identifiers were incorporated when the TCRbeta library was constructed. One entry per CDR3 protein, called by TCRdb with MiXCR from the PCR reads. The sample gives 250,000 to 300,000 distinct CDR3 sequences, 10% of which show up once; over 6% is in the top ten. At least ten counts were recorded for this clonotype. The antigen is not known. V gave up 5 bases and J gave up 2 bases; unmatched junction bases: 4. CDR1 is SGHRS and CDR2 is YFSETQ in the germline V gene. The CDR3 length is 16 residues. Study conclusions and caveats: After transplant, at about two months, alpha-beta T cells were reportedly derived from several hundred expanded graft clones.

Sequenced here: PBMCs, sampled before TCRalphabeta/CD19-depleted stem cell transplant. This TCR came from a boy under three years old with acute myeloid leukemia, due to receive a stem cell transplant. The chain recombines TRBV5-1 with TRBJ2-7; 16 nucleotides align to TRBD2. The CDR3 spells CASRYGTSGGAYEQYF. In nucleotides, the CDR3 is TGCGCCAGCAGATATGGGACTAGCGGGGGGGCCTACGAGCAGTACTTC. The entire variable domain, with the rest obtained from reference TRBV5-1 and TRBJ2-7, is as follows: KAGVTQTPRYLIKTRGQQVTLSCSPISGHRSVSWYQQTPGQGLQFLFEYFSETQRNKGNFPGRFSGRQFSNSRSEMNVSTLELGDSALYLCASRYGTSGGAYEQYFGPGTRLTVT.